This T cell receptor (beta chain) was captured by sequencing in a study of human T cells and chemical hapten exposure. Study-level points and caveats: Counts of TCRs above 1 in 1000 frequency stayed unchanged with DPC sensitization. Positively correlated with patch test score were the counts of PT1 expanded TCRs. In comparison with controls, expanded TCRs gave rise to a significantly larger number of large CDR3 similarity clusters.

Each CDR3 protein gets one entry after TCRdb re-called the RACE reads with MiXCR. This table holds 350,000 to 400,000 distinct CDR3 sequences, 4% to 6% found once. This clonotype was seen many times. The antigen remains unidentified. The CDR3 covers 15 residues. CDR1 and CDR2 (germline): SQVTM, ANQGSEA. Trimming removed 6 bases from V and 6 bases from J, with 22 bases in between. Stated time point: pre-sensitization, week 0. The treatment is: therapeutic diphenylcyclopropenone sensitization with weekly scalp DPC. Specimen: whole blood, collected in connection with sensitization to the hapten diphenylcyclopropenone (DPC). The chain has TRBV29-1 and TRBJ2-3; D may be TRBD2 (6 bases). This TCR came from a woman aged 45 to 65 with alopecia areata. Some clones in this sample may be carry-over from other donors' samples. The CDR3 protein is CSVAPPLAQSDTQYF. The CDR3 DNA follows: TGCAGCGTGGCCCCACCACTAGCCCAGTCGGATACGCAGTATTTT.